A single TCR beta chain is shown here with its context. Its matching antigen is unknown. This CDR3 is built from 18 residues. Trimming removed 2 bases from V and 1 base from J; junction bases left unmatched: 5. CDR1 is SGDLS and CDR2 is YYNGEE in the germline V gene. 13 Jbeta primers and 60 Vbeta primers were used for the PCR. Clones were read by immunoSEQ multiplex PCR, and TCRdb kept only the in-frame ones, dropping some. The data hold 200,000 to 250,000 clones, with approximately 88% observed a single time. These data come from a study of cytomegalovirus exposure and HLA in healthy donors. Among the donors, all were healthy bone marrow donors. Study findings and constraints: Associated with cytomegalovirus, according to the listing, were around 170 TCR beta chains. After further analysis at a later stage, around 17,000 TCR beta sequences were associated with HLA alleles at 0.05 false discovery rate. Follow-up analysis found HLA locus-dependent TCR association rates, highest for DRB1 and lowest for HLA-C.

The receptor was derived from a boy between 2 and 10 years old in good health and CMV-seronegative. The chain recombines TRBV9 with TRBJ2-6, with TRBD2 identical over 11 bases. Sequencing was done on a sample of PBMCs. CDR3 nucleotide sequence: TGTGCCAGCAGCGTGTTTAGCGGGAGGGCGTCTGGGGCCAACGTCCTGACTTTC. It encodes CASSVFSGRASGANVLTF.